A single sample gave rise to the 3 T cell receptor beta chains below, sequenced in a study of graft-versus-host responses after intestinal transplantation. These receptors' targets are unknown. Generated by immunoSEQ multiplex PCR, the TCRdb table keeps only in-frame clones and is missing some. The table shows about 110,000 clones, with 85% to 95% occurring only once. The source material was unstimulated CD8+ T cells sorted from spleen or lymph node cells, sampled before transplant. These receptors came from a human donor who was the organ donor for an intestinal transplant.

The CDR3 sequence is CASSWGTGGTGELFF. The CDR3 DNA reads TGTGCCAGCAGCTGGGGGACAGGGGGCACCGGGGAGCTGTTTTTT. V and J are TRBV5-8 and TRBJ2-2; 11 nucleotides align to TRBD1. Germline loops: CDR1 SGHTS, CDR2 YDEGEE. J was trimmed by 4 bases and V by 3 bases; bases with no gene match: 2. The CDR3 is 15 amino acids.

The sample holds a few counts of this clone. The chain carries TRBV30 and TRBJ2-3; possibly TRBD2 for D (6 bases). With 3 bases removed from V and 2 bases from J, the gap between germline ends came to 12 bases. This CDR3 is 14 amino acids long. Germline loops: CDR1 GTSNPN, CDR2 SVGIG (reference sequence). CDR3 loop: CAWRKRGITDTQYF. The CDR3 bases are TGTGCCTGGAGAAAACGGGGGATCACAGATACGCAGTATTTT.

The V and J genes are TRBV12-1 and TRBJ2-7; TRBD2, the table's D call, lacks a check against the DNA. TRBV12-1 is a pseudogene segment. This CDR3 region has 15 residues. CDR3 sequence: CASSFRTSNSDEQYF. CDR3 DNA: TGTGCCAGCAGCTTTCGGACTAGCAACTCGGACGAGCAGTACTTC.